This T cell receptor (beta chain) was retrieved from a study of cytomegalovirus exposure and HLA in healthy donors. Study-level background: The Caucasian-associated ancestry cluster contained about four fifths of the approximately 390 genotyped donors. Study findings and constraints: Reported results showed that the classifier diagnosed cytomegalovirus status with high specificity and sensitivity.

V dropped 2 bases and J dropped 7 bases, with 6 bases sitting between them. Germline V gene lookup returns CDR1 SGHKS and CDR2 YYEKEE (reference sequence). CDR3 length: 11 amino acids. This clone turned up a few times. Its cognate antigen is unknown. The PCR made use of 60 Vbeta and 13 Jbeta primers. Repertoires were generated with immunoSEQ multiplex PCR, while TCRdb's copy carries only in-frame clones and drops some. The data hold approximately 110,000 clones, with under 85% observed a single time. This chain connects TRBV5-5 to TRBJ1-1; D is undetermined. The specimen sequenced was PBMCs. The sequence came from a man younger than 40 in good health and CMV-seropositive. The chain's CDR3 is CASSLPGEAFF. CDR3 nucleotides: TGTGCCAGCAGCTTACCCGGTGAAGCTTTCTTT.